The source of this T cell receptor (beta chain) is a study of T cell responses to AZD1222 COVID-19 vaccine. The assay was immunoSEQ multiplex PCR, and TCRdb's table has in-frame clones only and misses some. Among tens of thousands of clones listed, around 90% were seen once. This sample comprised peripheral blood, obtained on day 0 of AZD1222 vaccination. The receptor's source is an adult in good health.

CDR3 sequence: CASSPSGTLERYF. DNA for the CDR3: TGTGCCAGCAGTCCGTCGGGGACCCTGGAGCGGTACTTC. The chain links TRBV6-2 or TRBV6-3 to TRBJ2-5; D could derive from TRBD1 or TRBD2 (5 bases each). Trimming removed 5 bases from V and 13 bases from J, with 20 bases in between. Germline CDR1 and CDR2: MNHEY and SVGEGT. The CDR3 sequence is 13 residues long.